This TCR beta chain is from a study of identical twins' blood T cells. Findings of the study overall: Out-of-frame TCRbeta clonotypes reportedly had markedly more similar V usage in twins than unrelated donors.

Likely shared infections and vaccines: all three twin pairs were reared together. This clonotype was seen a handful of times. Its antigen is undetermined. Authors' data handling: Each donor had about 95,000 to nearly 550,000 clonotypes. TCRdb reanalysed the 5' RACE reads using MiXCR and keeps one entry per CDR3 protein. In this record, the V and J calls reflect TCRdb's handling and not the investigators' own analysis. The sample yields 350,000 to 450,000 distinct CDR3 sequences, about 28% seen once. V gave up 3 bases and J gave up 8 bases, with 18 bases separating them. The CDR3 consists of 15 residues. CDR1 and CDR2 (germline): SGDLS, YYNGEE.

Material for sequencing was PBMCs. The V call is TRBV9, the J call TRBJ2-1; D is undetermined. This TCR was sampled from a woman between 18 and 50 years old in good health. CDR3 loop: CASSGSPPRFDEQFF. In nucleotides, the CDR3 is TGTGCCAGCAGCGGATCCCCCCCTAGGTTCGATGAGCAGTTCTTC.